This T cell receptor beta chain was retrieved from a study of OX40 agonist ivuxolimab in advanced cancers. Libraries were prepared by immunoSEQ multiplex PCR; TCRdb keeps only in-frame clonotypes and omits some of them. The table shows 13,000 to 15,000 clones, with about 90% occurring only once. The CDR3 loop spans 15 amino acids. This clone was detected once. J is TRBJ2-6 and V is TRBV21-1; TRBD1 is taken as the D call from the table, unchecked against the DNA. TRBV21-1 has pseudogene status. This clonotype originated in an adult with an advanced solid tumor such as melanoma, head and neck, liver or kidney cancer. The sample in question was CD4+ or CD8+ T cells sorted from blood, obtained in a trial of the OX40 agonist ivuxolimab. CDR3 amino acids: CASSAYRAGANVLTF. The CDR3 DNA reads TGTGCCAGCAGCGCATACAGGGCTGGGGCCAACGTCCTGACTTTC.